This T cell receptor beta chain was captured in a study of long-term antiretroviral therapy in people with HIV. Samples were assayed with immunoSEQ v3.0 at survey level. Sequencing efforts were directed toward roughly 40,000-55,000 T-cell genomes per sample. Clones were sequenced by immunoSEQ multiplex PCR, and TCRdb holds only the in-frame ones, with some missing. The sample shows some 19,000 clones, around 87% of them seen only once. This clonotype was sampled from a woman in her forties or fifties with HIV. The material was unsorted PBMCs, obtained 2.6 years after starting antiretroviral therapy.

Here the CDR3 reads CASSTGIGAEAFF. CDR3 DNA sequence: TGTGCCAGCAGTACAGGAATCGGCGCTGAAGCTTTCTTT. The V and J genes are TRBV28 and TRBJ1-1, with D possibly TRBD1 on 5 matching bases. The CDR3 runs 13 residues. In germline, CDR1 is MDHEN, CDR2 SYDVKM. The V and J ends lost 5 bases and 6 bases respectively, with 13 bases between them.